This passage covers 14 T cell receptor beta chains from one sample sequenced in a study of shared clonotypes between healthy human individuals (dated by TCRdb to about 2020). Library preparation was by the immunoSEQ multiplex PCR assay. This is the immuneACCESS table as TCRdb keeps it, with only in-frame sequences that have V and J called. A part of the clones is gone; compared with another copy, unresolved V genes explain less than half, and the rest is unexplained. Within this sample are 2 million to 2.5 million clones, with over 85% of them counted one time only. The top ten constitute 0.35% to 0.45% of the sample. The sequencing sample was made of naive CD4+ T cells from PBMCs. The label giving this sample's cell subset or site can be read as: CD45RA+ positively selected. All receptors come from a man aged 18 to 29 in good health. Some clones in this sample may be carry-over from other donors' samples.

This sequence joins TRBV9 and TRBJ2-3; D remains unclear. Germline CDR1 SGDLS, CDR2 YYNGEE. The CDR3 spans 14 residues. Trimming stripped 2 bases from V and 2 bases from J, with 9 bases between. The CDR3 nucleotides read TGTGCCAGCAGCGTCCAATACTTCACAGATACGCAGTATTTT. Protein product: CASSVQYFTDTQYF.

The J gene is TRBJ2-1, the V gene TRBV6-5; maybe TRBD2 (6 bases). This CDR3 has 14 residues. Germline lookup yields CDR1 MNHEY and CDR2 SVGAGI. The ends were cut back, 6 bases at V and 4 bases at J, with 13 bases in the middle. CDR3 sequence reads: CASRPRELYNEQFF. In nucleotides, the CDR3 is TGTGCCAGCAGACCCCGGGAGCTATACAATGAGCAGTTCTTC.

The rearrangement uses TRBV14 and TRBJ1-2; possible D gene TRBD1, 5 bases. V lost 0 bases, J lost 5 bases, and 7 bases lay in between. CDR1 is SGHDN and CDR2 is FVKESK in the germline V gene. The CDR3 spans 13 residues. DNA for the CDR3: TGTGCCAGCAGCCAAGAAGAGGGGTATGGCTACACCTTC. This codes for CASSQEEGYGYTF.

J is TRBJ2-3 and V is TRBV15, with TRBD1 as a possible D gene (7 bases). Germline lookup yields CDR1 LNHNV and CDR2 YYDKDF (reference sequence). The CDR3 has 13 residues. Trimming left V 8 bases short and J 2 bases short, with 11 bases between. For the CDR3, the DNA is TGTGCCACCGCGGGACAGCTCACAGATACGCAGTATTTT. Amino acids: CATAGQLTDTQYF.

J is TRBJ2-1 and V is TRBV5-6, with D unclear. CDR3 length: 12 residues. Germline V gene data show CDR1 as SGHDT and CDR2 as YYEEEE. Trimming stripped 2 bases from V and 10 bases from J, with 10 bases between. In nucleotides, the CDR3 is TGTGCCAGCAGCTTTGGAACGGAAGAGCAGTTCTTC. Protein sequence: CASSFGTEEQFF.

This rearrangement joins TRBV5-4 to TRBJ2-7; possible D gene TRBD2, 6 bases. Germline CDR1 and CDR2: SGHNT and YYREEE (reference sequence). The CDR3 runs to 15 residues. The V and J ends lost 4 bases and 2 bases respectively, with 16 bases between them. This CDR3 reads CASSPIPSVTYEQYF. The CDR3 DNA reads as TGTGCCAGCAGCCCGATTCCTAGCGTCACCTACGAGCAGTACTTC.

The V gene is TRBV7-6, the J gene TRBJ2-7; tentatively, D is TRBD1 (7 bases). The CDR3 consists of 14 residues. Germline CDR1 and CDR2: SGHVS and FNYEAQ. The germline V and J ends were trimmed by 5 bases and 7 bases, with 18 bases remaining between them. The CDR3 region has the DNA TGTGCCAGCAGCACAGTTGGGGCAGGGGGGGAGCAGTACTTC. It codes for CASSTVGAGGEQYF.

The V gene is TRBV19, the J gene TRBJ2-1; 8 positions match TRBD1. This CDR3 has 16 amino acids. J was trimmed by 3 bases and V by 3 bases; bases with no gene match: 7. Germline V gives CDR1 LNHDA, CDR2 SQIVND (reference sequence). The CDR3 protein is CASSIEAGGIYNEQFF. CDR3 DNA: TGTGCCAGTAGTATTGAGGCAGGGGGCATCTACAATGAGCAGTTCTTC.

The gene calls are TRBV5-1 and TRBJ1-2; D is unclear. Per the germline V gene, CDR1 is SGHRS and CDR2 is YFSETQ. Trimming stripped 0 bases from V and 6 bases from J, with 9 bases between. CDR3 length: 13 amino acids. In DNA form, the CDR3 reads TGCGCCAGCAGCTTGGAAGGGTACGATGGCTACACCTTC. Translation gives CASSLEGYDGYTF.

This chain connects TRBV5-4 to TRBJ2-5; maybe TRBD2 (6 bases). The CDR3 totals 18 residues. Between the trimmed V and J ends, which lost 4 bases and 2 bases, there was a span of 24 bases. The V gene's germline CDR1 is SGHNT and CDR2 YYREEE (reference sequence). CDR3 region: CASSPIRGVAAMQETQYF. The DNA of the CDR3 is TGTGCCAGCAGCCCGATTCGGGGAGTAGCGGCAATGCAAGAGACCCAGTACTTC.

The gene calls are TRBV2 and TRBJ1-1, with a weak D call TRBD1 (6 bases). The V and J ends lost 2 bases and 5 bases respectively, with 15 bases between them. Germline values: CDR1 SNHLY, CDR2 FYNNEI. This CDR3 has 15 amino acids. The CDR3 DNA is TGTGCCAGCAGTGAATCGGTACGGGGGCTGACTGAAGCTTTCTTT. Translation: CASSESVRGLTEAFF.

There are a few counts of this clone. DNA of the CDR3: TGCAGCGCAGATGACACTGAAGCTTTCTTT. Translating gives CSADDTEAFF. V and J are TRBV29-1 and TRBJ1-1, with D unclear. There are 10 residues in the CDR3. The V gene's germline CDR1 is SQVTM and CDR2 ANQGSEA. V was clipped by 7 bases and J by 3 bases, with 6 bases between them.

This clone is a singleton in its sample. The chain is built from TRBV5-8 and TRBJ2-7; 8 bases are shared with TRBD1. The CDR3 length is 14 residues. J lost 8 bases, V lost 2 bases, and 9 bases had no gene match. Germline V gene data show CDR1 as SGHTS and CDR2 as YDEGEE. Here the CDR3 DNA reads TGTGCCAGCAGCTTTTTACCGGGACAGGACAAGCAGTACTTC. As protein: CASSFLPGQDKQYF.

This chain connects TRBV15 to TRBJ2-1; D gene unclear. Germline values: CDR1 LNHNV, CDR2 YYDKDF (reference sequence). This CDR3 comprises 13 residues. V lost 4 bases to trimming and J lost 5 bases, with 9 bases between them. As DNA, the CDR3 is TGTGCCACCAGCACGCCGCGTCACAATGAGCAGTTCTTC. Translation: CATSTPRHNEQFF.